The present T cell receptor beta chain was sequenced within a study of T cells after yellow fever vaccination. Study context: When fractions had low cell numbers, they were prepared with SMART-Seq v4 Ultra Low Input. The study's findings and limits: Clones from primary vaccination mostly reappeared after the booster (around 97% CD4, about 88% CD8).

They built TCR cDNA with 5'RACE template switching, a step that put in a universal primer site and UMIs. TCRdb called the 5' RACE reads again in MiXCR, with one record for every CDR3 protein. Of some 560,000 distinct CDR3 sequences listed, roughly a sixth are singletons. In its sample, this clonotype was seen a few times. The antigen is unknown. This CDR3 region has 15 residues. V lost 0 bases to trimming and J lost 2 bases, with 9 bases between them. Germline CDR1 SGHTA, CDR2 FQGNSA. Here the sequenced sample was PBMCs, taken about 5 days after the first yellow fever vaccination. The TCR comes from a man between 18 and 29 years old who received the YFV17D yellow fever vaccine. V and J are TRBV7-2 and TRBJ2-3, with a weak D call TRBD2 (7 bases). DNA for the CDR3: TGTGCCAGCAGCTTAGCACGGGGGGCCACAGATACGCAGTATTTT. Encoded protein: CASSLARGATDTQYF.